The text below deals with one TCR beta chain. Its cognate antigen is unknown. Looked up from germline, CDR1 is SGHNT and CDR2 is YYREEE (reference sequence). The CDR3 extends over 14 amino acids. With V trimmed by 4 bases and J by 8 bases, 9 bases remained unmatched. These data come from a study of radiation and T cells in renal cell carcinoma. Findings of the study overall: Pretreatment tumor biopsies were lacking, so baseline clonotypes are unknown.

Time point defined: blood 2 weeks post-SBRT. Described treatment: 15 Gy SBRT to primary tumor, nephrectomy 4 weeks later. TCRdb keeps only in-frame clones here, not all; method: immunoSEQ multiplex PCR. The table lists some 76,000 clones, 82% of them singletons. The chain has TRBV5-4 and TRBJ2-1; 7 positions agree with TRBD2. This receptor was obtained from a man aged 55 to 69 with renal cell carcinoma. This sample comprised blood, obtained from a patient whose treatment included radiotherapy and nephrectomy. The CDR3 region is CASSAGLLTDEQFF. The CDR3 DNA reads TGTGCCAGCAGCGCGGGACTACTCACCGATGAGCAGTTCTTC. The full variable domain, rest sourced from reference TRBV5-4 and TRBJ2-1, is ETGVTQSPTHLIKTRGQQVTLRCSSQSGHNTVSWYQQALGQGPQFIFQYYREEENGRGNFPPRFSGLQFPNYSSELNVNALELDDSALYLCASSAGLLTDEQFFGPGTRLTVL.